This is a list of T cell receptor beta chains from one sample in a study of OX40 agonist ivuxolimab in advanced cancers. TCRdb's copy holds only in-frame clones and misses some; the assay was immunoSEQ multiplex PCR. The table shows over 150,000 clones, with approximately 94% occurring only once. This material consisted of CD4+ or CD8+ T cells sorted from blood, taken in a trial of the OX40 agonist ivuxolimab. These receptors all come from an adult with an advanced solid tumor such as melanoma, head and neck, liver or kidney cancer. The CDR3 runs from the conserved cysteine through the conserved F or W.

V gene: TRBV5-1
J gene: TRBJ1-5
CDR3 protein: CASSLVPQQPQHF

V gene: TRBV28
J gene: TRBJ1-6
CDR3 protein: CASSPTGLQPLHF

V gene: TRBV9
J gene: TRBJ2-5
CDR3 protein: CASSPGGQETQYF

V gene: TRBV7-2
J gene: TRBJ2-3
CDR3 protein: CASSPGGRGITDTQYF

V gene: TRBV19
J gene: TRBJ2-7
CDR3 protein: CASSTSGLPSYEQYF

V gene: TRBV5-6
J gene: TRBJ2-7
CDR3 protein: CASSHPQGYEQYF

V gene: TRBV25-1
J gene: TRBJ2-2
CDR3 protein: CASSDFGQGSTGELFF

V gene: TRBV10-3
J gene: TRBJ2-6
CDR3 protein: CAISESSAVWANVLTF

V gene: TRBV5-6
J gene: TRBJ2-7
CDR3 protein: CASSLTGEFHEQYF

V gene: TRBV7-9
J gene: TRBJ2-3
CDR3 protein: CASSVSGRGTDTQYF

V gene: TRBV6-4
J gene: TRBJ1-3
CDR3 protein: CASSPDRAPGNTIYF

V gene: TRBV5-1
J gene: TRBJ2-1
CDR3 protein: CASSWTGGNEQFF

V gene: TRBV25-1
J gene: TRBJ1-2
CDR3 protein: CASSVLGIAASYTF

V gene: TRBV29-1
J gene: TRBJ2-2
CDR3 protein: CSVGQGHTGELFF